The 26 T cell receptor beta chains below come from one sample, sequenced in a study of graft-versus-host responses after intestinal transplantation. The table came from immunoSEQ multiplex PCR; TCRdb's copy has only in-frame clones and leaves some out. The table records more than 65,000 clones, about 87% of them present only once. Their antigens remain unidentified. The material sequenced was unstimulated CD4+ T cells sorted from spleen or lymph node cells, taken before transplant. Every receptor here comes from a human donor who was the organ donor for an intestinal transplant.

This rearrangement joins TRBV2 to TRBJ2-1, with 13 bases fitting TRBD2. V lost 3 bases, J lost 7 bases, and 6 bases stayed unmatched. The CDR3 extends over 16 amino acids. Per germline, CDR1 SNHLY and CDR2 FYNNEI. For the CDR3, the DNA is TGTGCCAGCAGTGACCGTACTAGCGGGGGGGAGAATGAGCAGTTCTTC. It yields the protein CASSDRTSGGENEQFF.

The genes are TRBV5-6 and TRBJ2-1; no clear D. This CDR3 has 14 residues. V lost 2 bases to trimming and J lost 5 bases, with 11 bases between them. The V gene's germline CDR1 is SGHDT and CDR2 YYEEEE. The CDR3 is CASSLALLNNEQFF. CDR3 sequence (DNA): TGTGCCAGCAGCTTAGCCCTTTTAAACAATGAGCAGTTCTTC.

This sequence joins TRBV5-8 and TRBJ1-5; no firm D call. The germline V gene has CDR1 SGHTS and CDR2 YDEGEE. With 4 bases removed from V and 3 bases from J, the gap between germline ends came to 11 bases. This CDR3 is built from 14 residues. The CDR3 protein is CASSPSGLNQPQHF. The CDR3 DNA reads TGTGCCAGCAGCCCAAGCGGCCTCAATCAGCCCCAGCATTTT.

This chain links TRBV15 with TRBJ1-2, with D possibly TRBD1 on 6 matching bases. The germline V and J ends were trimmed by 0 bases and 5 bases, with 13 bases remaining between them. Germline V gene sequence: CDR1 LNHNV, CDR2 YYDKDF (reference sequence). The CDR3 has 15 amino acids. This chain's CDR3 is CATSRDSGGGYGYTF. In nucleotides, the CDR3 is TGTGCCACCAGCAGAGATTCGGGGGGCGGGTATGGCTACACCTTC.

The CDR3 reads CASSHQGAGGYGYTF. CDR3 nucleotides: TGCGCCAGCAGCCACCAAGGGGCAGGGGGCTATGGCTACACCTTC. The rearrangement joins TRBV4-3 to TRBJ1-2; 7 nucleotides agree with TRBD1. The CDR3 has 15 residues. Germline CDR1 is LGHNA and CDR2 is YSLEER. Losses at the gene ends were 3 bases for V and 4 bases for J; bases not matched to a gene: 8.

Here the CDR3 DNA reads TGTGCCAGCAAAGACCGAGCGAACTCTGGGGCCAACGTCCTGACTTTC. Amino acids: CASKDRANSGANVLTF. The V gene is TRBV2, the J gene TRBJ2-6; D is undetermined. V was pared by 7 bases and J by 0 bases, with 13 bases between. Per germline, CDR1 SNHLY and CDR2 FYNNEI. The CDR3 runs to 16 residues.

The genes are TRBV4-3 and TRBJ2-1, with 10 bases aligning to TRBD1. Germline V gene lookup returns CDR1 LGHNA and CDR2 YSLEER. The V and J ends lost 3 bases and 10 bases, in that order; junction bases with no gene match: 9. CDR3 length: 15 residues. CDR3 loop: CASSHSGGQGYEQFF. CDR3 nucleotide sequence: TGCGCCAGCAGCCACTCGGGGGGACAGGGGTACGAGCAGTTCTTC.

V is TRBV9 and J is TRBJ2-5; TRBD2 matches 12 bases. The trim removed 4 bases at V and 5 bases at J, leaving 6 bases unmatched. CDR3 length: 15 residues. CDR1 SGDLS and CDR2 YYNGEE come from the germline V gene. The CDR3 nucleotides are TGTGCCAGCAGCTCCCGGACTAGCGGGGTGGAGACCCAGTACTTC. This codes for CASSSRTSGVETQYF.

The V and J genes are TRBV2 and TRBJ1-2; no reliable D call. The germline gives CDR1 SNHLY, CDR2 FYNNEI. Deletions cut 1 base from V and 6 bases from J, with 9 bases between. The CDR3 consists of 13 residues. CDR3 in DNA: TGTGCCAGCAGTGAAGAGGGAGCCGATGGCTACACCTTC. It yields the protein CASSEEGADGYTF. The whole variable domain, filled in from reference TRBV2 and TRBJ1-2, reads EPEVTQTPSHQVTQMGQEVILRCVPISNHLYFYWYRQILGQKVEFLVSFYNNEISEKSEIFDDQFSVERPDGSNFTLKIRSTKLEDSAMYFCASSEEGADGYTFGSGTRLTVV.

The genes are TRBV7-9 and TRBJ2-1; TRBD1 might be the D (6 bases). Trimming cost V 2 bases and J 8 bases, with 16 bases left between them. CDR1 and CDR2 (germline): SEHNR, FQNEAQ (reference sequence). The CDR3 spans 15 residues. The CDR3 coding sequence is TGTGCCAGCAGCTTATGGTCACAGGGTAGCGATGAGCAGTTCTTC. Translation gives CASSLWSQGSDEQFF.

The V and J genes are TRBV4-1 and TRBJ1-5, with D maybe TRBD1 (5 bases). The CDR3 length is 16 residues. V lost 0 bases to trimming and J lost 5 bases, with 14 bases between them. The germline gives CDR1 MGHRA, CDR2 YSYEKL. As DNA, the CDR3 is TGCGCCAGCAGCCAAGATTTTCTCCAGGGCGATCAGCCCCAGCATTTT. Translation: CASSQDFLQGDQPQHF.

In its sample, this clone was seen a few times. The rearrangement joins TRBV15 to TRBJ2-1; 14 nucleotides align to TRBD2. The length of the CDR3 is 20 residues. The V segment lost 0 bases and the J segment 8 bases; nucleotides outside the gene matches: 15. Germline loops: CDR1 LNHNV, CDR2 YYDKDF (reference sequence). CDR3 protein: CATSRDSGLAGVRLGDEQFF. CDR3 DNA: TGTGCCACCAGCAGAGATTCGGGACTAGCGGGGGTTCGGCTTGGCGATGAGCAGTTCTTC.

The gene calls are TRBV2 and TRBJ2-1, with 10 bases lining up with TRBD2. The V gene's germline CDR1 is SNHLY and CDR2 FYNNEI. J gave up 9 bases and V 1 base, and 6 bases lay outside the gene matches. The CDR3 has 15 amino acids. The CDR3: CASSEGLAGVGEQFF. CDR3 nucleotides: TGTGCCAGCAGTGAAGGCCTAGCGGGGGTCGGTGAGCAGTTCTTC.

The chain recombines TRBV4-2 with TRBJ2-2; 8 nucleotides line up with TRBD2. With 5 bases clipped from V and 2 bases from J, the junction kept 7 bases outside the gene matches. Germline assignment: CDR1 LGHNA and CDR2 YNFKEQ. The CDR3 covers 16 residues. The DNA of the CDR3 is TGTGCCAGCAGCTTGAAAGCGGGGGTAAACACCGGGGAGCTGTTTTTT. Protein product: CASSLKAGVNTGELFF.

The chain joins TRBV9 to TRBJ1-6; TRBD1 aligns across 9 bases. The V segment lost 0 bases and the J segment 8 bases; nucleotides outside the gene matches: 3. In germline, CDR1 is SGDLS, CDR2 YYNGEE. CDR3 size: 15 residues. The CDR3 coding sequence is TGTGCCAGCAGCGTAGGAGACAGGGGGGATTCACCCCTCCACTTT. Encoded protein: CASSVGDRGDSPLHF.

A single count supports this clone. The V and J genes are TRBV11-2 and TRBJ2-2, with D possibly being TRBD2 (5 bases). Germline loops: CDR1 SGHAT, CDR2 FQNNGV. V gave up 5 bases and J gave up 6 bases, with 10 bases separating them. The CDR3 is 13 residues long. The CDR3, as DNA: TGTGCCAGCAGCGTGGACTCCCCCGGGGAGCTGTTTTTT. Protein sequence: CASSVDSPGELFF.

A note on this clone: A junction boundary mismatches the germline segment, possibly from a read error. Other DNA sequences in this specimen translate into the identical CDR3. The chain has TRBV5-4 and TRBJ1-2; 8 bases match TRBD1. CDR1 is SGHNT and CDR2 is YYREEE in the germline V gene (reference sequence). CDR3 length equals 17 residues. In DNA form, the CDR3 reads TGTGCCAGCAGCGCAGCTCAAGACAGGGGATCTAACTATGGCTACACCTTT. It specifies CASSAAQDRGSNYGYTF.

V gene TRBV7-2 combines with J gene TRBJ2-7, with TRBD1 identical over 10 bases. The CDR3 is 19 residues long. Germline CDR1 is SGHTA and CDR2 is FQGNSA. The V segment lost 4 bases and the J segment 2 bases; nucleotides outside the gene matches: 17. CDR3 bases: TGTGCCAGCAGCTCCACTCACCTCCGGGACAGGGGTCAGGCCTACGAGCAGTACGTC. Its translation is CASSSTHLRDRGQAYEQYV.

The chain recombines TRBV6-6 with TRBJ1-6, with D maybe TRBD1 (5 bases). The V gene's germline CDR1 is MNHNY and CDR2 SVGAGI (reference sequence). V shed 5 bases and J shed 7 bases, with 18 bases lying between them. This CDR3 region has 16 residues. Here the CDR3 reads CASSPAGGGGNSPLHF. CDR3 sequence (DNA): TGTGCCAGCAGTCCCGCGGGTGGGGGGGGAAATTCACCCCTCCACTTT.

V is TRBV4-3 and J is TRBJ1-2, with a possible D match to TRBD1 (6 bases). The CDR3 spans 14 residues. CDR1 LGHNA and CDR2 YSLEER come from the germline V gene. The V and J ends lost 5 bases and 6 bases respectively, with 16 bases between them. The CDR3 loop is CASSETLGGHGYTF. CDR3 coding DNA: TGCGCCAGCAGCGAGACCTTGGGGGGGCATGGCTACACCTTC.

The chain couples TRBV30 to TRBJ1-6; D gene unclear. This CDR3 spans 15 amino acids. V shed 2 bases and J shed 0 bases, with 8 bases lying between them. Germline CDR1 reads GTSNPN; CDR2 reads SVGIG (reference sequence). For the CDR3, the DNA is TGTGCCTGGAGTCCAAACAGCTCCTATAATTCACCCCTCCACTTT. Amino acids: CAWSPNSSYNSPLHF.

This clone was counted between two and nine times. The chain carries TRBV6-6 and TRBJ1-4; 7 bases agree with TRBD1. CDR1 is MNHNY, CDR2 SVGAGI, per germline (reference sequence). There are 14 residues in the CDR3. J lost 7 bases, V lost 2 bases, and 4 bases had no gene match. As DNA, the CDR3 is TGTGCCAGCAGTTACCCGGGACAGCCTGAAAAACTGTTTTTT. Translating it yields CASSYPGQPEKLFF.

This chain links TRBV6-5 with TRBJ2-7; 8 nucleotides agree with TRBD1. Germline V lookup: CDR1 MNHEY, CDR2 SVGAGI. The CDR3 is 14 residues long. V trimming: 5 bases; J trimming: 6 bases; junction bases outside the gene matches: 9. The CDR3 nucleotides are TGTGCCAGCAGTGACCGGACAGGGCTCGGCGAGCAGTACGTC. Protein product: CASSDRTGLGEQYV.

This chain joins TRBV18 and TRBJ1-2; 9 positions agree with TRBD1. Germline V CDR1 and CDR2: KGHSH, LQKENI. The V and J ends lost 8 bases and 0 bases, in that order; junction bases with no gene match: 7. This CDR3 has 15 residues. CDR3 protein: CASAQGQGPNYGYTF. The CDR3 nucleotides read TGTGCCAGCGCGCAGGGACAGGGACCTAACTATGGCTACACCTTC.

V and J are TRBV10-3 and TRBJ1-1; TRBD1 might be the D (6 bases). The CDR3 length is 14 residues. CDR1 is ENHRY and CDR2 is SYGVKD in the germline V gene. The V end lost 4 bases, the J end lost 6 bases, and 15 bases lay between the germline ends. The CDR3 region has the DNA TGTGCCATCAGTGGCGGGGGCCCGCCCTCTGAAGCTTTCTTT. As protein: CAISGGGPPSEAFF.

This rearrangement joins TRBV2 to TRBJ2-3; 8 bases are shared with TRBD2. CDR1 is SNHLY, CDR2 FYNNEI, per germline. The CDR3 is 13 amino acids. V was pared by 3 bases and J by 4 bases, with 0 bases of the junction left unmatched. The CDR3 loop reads CASSEGLADTQYF. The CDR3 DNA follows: TGTGCCAGCAGTGAGGGACTAGCAGATACGCAGTATTTT. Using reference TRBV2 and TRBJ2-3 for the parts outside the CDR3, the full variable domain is EPEVTQTPSHQVTQMGQEVILRCVPISNHLYFYWYRQILGQKVEFLVSFYNNEISEKSEIFDDQFSVERPDGSNFTLKIRSTKLEDSAMYFCASSEGLADTQYFGPGTRLTVL.